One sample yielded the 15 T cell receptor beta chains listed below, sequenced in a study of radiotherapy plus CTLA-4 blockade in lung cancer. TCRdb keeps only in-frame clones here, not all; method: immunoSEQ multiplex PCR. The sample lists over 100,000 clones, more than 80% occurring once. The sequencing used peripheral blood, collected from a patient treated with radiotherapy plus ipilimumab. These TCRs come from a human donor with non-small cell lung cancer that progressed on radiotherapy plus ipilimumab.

The CDR3 reads CASSMGDPANYGYTF. Written as DNA, the CDR3 is TGTGCCAGTAGTATGGGGGACCCAGCTAACTATGGCTACACCTTC. V gene TRBV19 combines with J gene TRBJ1-2; D is perhaps TRBD1 (5 bases). The germline gives CDR1 LNHDA, CDR2 SQIVND (reference sequence). The length of the CDR3 is 15 residues. V dropped 3 bases and J dropped 0 bases, with 11 bases sitting between them. Drawing the rest from reference TRBV19 and TRBJ1-2, the complete variable domain is DGGITQSPKYLFRKEGQNVTLSCEQNLNHDAMYWYRQDPGQGLRLIYYSQIVNDFQKGDIAEGYSVSREKKESFPLTVTSAQKNPTAFYLCASSMGDPANYGYTFGSGTRLTVV.

CDR3 bases: TGTGCCAGCAGTTACGGGGGACAGTACACCGGGGAGCTGTTTTTT. This gives the protein CASSYGGQYTGELFF. This chain links TRBV6-5 with TRBJ2-2, with 7 positions matching TRBD1. This CDR3 is built from 15 residues. Germline V gives CDR1 MNHEY, CDR2 SVGAGI. The trim removed 2 bases at V and 3 bases at J, leaving 3 bases unmatched.

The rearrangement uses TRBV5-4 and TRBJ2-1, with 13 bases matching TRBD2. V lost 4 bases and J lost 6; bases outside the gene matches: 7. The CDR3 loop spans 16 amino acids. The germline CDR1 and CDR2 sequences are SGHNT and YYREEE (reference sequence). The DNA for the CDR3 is TGTGCCAGCAGCACCGGTAGGACTAGCGGGAGCAATGAGCAGTTCTTC. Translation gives CASSTGRTSGSNEQFF.

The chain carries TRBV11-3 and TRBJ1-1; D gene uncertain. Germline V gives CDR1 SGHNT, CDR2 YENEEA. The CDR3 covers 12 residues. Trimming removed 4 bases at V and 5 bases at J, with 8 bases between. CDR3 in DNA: TGTGCCAGCAGCTCCGGGAGGACTGAAGCTTTCTTT. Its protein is CASSSGRTEAFF.

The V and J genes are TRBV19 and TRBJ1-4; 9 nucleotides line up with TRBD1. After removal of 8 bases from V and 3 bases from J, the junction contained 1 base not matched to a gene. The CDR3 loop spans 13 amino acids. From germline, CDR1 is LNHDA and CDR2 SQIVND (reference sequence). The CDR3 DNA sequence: TGTGCCAGTGACAGGGGGTCTAATGAAAAACTGTTTTTT. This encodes CASDRGSNEKLFF.

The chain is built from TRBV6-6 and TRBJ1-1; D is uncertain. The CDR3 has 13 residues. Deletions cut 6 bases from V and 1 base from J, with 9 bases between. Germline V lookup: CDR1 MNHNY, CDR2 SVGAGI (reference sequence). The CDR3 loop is CASSPDGNTEAFF. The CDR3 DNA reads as TGTGCCAGCAGCCCGGACGGGAACACTGAAGCTTTCTTT.

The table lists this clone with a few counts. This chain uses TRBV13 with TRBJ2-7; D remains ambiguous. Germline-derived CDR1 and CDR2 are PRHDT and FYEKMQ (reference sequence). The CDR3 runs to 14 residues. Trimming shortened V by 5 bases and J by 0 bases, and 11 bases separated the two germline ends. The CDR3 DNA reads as TGTGCCAGCAGCCCTACTTACTCCTCCTACGAGCAGTACTTC. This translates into CASSPTYSSYEQYF.

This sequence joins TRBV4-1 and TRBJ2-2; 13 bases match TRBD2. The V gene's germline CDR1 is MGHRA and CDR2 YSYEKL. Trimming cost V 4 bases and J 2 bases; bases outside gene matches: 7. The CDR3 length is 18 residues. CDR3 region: CASSPGTSGTLNTGELFF. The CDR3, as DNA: TGCGCCAGCAGCCCAGGGACTAGCGGGACCCTAAACACCGGGGAGCTGTTTTTT.

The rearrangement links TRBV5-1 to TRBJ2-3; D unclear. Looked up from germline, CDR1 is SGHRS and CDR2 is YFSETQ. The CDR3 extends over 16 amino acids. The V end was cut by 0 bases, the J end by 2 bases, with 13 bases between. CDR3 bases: TGCGCCAGCAGCTTGGGCAATACGGCTTTCACAGATACGCAGTATTTT. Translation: CASSLGNTAFTDTQYF.

CDR3 amino acids: CASTLAGEPGDTQYF. The CDR3 nucleotides are TGTGCCAGCACTCTAGCGGGAGAACCAGGAGATACGCAGTATTTT. This chain connects TRBV9 to TRBJ2-3; 10 bases align to TRBD2. This CDR3 contains 15 residues. V lost 6 bases and J lost 5; bases outside the gene matches: 9. CDR1 is SGDLS, CDR2 YYNGEE, per germline.

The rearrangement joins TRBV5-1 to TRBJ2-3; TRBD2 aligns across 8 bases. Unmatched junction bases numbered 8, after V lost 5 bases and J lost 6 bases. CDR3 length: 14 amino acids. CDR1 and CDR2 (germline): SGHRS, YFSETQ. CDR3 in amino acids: CASRGAGGLDTQYF. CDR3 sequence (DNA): TGCGCCAGCAGAGGGGCGGGAGGCCTCGATACGCAGTATTTT.

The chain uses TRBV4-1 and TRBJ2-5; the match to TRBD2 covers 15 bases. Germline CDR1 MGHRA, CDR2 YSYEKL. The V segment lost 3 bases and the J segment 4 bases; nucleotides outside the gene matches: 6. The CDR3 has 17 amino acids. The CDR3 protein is CASSHGLAGGPSETQYF. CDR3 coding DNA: TGCGCCAGCAGCCACGGACTAGCGGGAGGGCCGTCAGAGACCCAGTACTTC.

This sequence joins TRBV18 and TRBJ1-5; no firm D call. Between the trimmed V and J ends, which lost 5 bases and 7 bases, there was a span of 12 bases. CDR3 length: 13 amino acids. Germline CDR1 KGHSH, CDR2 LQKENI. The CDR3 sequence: CASSEGVRQPQHF. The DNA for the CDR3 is TGTGCCAGCTCAGAGGGAGTACGACAGCCCCAGCATTTT.

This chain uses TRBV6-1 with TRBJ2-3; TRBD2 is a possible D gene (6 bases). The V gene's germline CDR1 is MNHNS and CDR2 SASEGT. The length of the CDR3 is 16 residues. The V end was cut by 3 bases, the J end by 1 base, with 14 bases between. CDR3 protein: CASSEGTRIRTDTQYF. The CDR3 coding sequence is TGTGCCAGCAGTGAGGGGACTCGAATACGCACAGATACGCAGTATTTT.

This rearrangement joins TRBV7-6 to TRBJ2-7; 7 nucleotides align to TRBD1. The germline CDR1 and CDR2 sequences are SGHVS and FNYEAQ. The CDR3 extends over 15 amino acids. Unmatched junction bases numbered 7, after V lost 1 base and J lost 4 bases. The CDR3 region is CASSLGGGPGYEQYF. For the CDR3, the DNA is TGTGCCAGCAGCTTAGGAGGGGGCCCCGGGTACGAGCAGTACTTC.